The clone carrying this TCR beta chain appeared once. Its antigen is currently unknown. The data stem from a study of T cell repertoires in cytomegalovirus infection. TCRdb analysed the reads with MiXCR anew, one entry per CDR3 protein. The sample records some 940,000 distinct CDR3 sequences, 30% to 40% being singletons. V gave up 5 bases and J gave up 3 bases; unmatched junction bases: 3. Germline CDR1 is MGHRA and CDR2 is YSYEKL. This CDR3 comprises 13 residues. Material: cultured CD8+ T cells from PBMCs, obtained from culture after CMV antigen stimulation. This chain uses TRBV4-1 with TRBJ2-5; TRBD2 matches at 7 bases. This sequence originates from a human donor in good health (CMV status not recorded). Some clones in this sample may be carry-over from other donors' samples. For the CDR3, the DNA is TGCGCCAGCAGCGCCCGGGGGGAAGAGACCCAGTACTTC. It codes for CASSARGEETQYF.